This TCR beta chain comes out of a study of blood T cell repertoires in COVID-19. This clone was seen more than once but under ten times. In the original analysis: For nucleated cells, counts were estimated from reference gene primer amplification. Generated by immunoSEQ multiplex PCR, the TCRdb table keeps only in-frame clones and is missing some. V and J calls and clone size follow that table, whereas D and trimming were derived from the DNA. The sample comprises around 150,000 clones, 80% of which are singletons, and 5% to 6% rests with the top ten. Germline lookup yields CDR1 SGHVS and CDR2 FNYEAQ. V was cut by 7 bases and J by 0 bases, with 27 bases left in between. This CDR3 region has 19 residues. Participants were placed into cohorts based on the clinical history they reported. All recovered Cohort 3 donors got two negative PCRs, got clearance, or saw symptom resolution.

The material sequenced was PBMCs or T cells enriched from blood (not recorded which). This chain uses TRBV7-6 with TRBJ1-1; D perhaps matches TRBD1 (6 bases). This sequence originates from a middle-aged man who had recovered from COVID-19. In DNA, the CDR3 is TGTGCCAGCATCCAACCGGGACACTCGTCCGAACCCATGAACACTGAAGCTTTCTTT. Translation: CASIQPGHSSEPMNTEAFF. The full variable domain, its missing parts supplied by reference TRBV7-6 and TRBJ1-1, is GAGVSQSPRYKVTKRGQDVALRCDPISGHVSLYWYRQALGQGPEFLTYFNYEAQQDKSGLPNDRFSAERPEGSISTLTIQRTEQRDSAMYRCASIQPGHSSEPMNTEAFFGQGTRLTVV.